Below, 30 T cell receptor beta chains from the same sample are listed, as sequenced in a study of Graves' ophthalmopathy and Graves' hyperthyroidism. RNA transcripts served as template for amplifying TCR beta CDR3 sequences. The workflow started with a first-round RT-PCR run with HTBI primers and then moved on to a second-round multiplex PCR. TCRdb ran MiXCR on the multiplex PCR reads and lists one entry per CDR3 protein. The repertoire holds about half a million distinct CDR3 sequences, around 14% seen once, with approximately 9.8% in the top ten. Material for sequencing was blood. These receptor sequences come from a woman aged 25 to 39 with Graves' ophthalmopathy.

The V gene is TRBV11-2, the J gene TRBJ1-1; a weak D match, TRBD1 (5 bases). Germline V gene lookup returns CDR1 SGHAT and CDR2 FQNNGV. The CDR3 consists of 16 residues. The V end lost 1 base, the J end lost 1 base, and 13 bases lay between the germline ends. CDR3 sequence reads: CASSLVLGRGNTEAFF. For the CDR3, the DNA is TGTGCCAGCAGCTTAGTCCTTGGTAGGGGGAACACTGAAGCTTTCTTT.

This clonotype was seen repeatedly, ten times or more. This chain joins TRBV27 and TRBJ1-5; TRBD1 agrees at 8 bases. J lost 1 base, V lost 6 bases, and 8 bases had no gene match. The CDR3 runs to 16 residues. From germline, CDR1 is MNHEY and CDR2 SMNVEV (reference sequence). The CDR3 region has the DNA TGTGCCAGCAGGGAGCAAACAGGGGGGAGCAATCAGCCCCAGCATTTT. Protein product: CASREQTGGSNQPQHF.

This clonotype was counted at least ten times. The rearrangement links TRBV15 to TRBJ2-7; D is unresolved. The V and J ends lost 0 bases and 5 bases respectively, with 5 bases between them. Germline V CDR1 and CDR2: LNHNV, YYDKDF (reference sequence). The CDR3 loop spans 12 amino acids. The CDR3 DNA sequence: TGTGCCACCAGCAGAGATAGCAACGAGCAGTACTTC. As protein: CATSRDSNEQYF.

The sample holds a few counts of this clonotype. This chain links TRBV28 with TRBJ2-5, with D possibly being TRBD1 (6 bases). The CDR3 runs 14 residues. Germline CDR1 reads MDHEN; CDR2 reads SYDVKM. The germline V and J ends were trimmed by 6 bases and 1 base, with 12 bases remaining between them. The CDR3 is CASSRDRFQETQYF. The DNA for the CDR3 is TGTGCCAGCAGCCGAGACAGGTTCCAAGAGACCCAGTACTTC.

The chain combines TRBV15 with TRBJ1-5, with a possible D match to TRBD1 (6 bases). Germline values: CDR1 LNHNV, CDR2 YYDKDF (reference sequence). The CDR3 loop spans 20 amino acids. Trimming took off 3 bases at V and 0 bases at J, with 24 bases between the two ends. DNA for the CDR3: TGTGCCACCAGCAGCCGGCAGGAATTCACCGGGACAAATAGCAATCAGCCCCAGCATTTT. It translates to CATSSRQEFTGTNSNQPQHF.

This clonotype was counted at least ten times. The gene calls are TRBV11-2 and TRBJ1-2; no clear D gene. The CDR3 contains 16 residues. The germline V gene encodes CDR1 SGHAT and CDR2 FQNNGV. With 2 bases removed from V and 8 bases from J, the gap between germline ends came to 21 bases. CDR3 in amino acids: CASSLTYGPIPPGYTF. In DNA form, the CDR3 reads TGTGCCAGCAGCTTAACCTATGGACCGATACCTCCAGGCTACACCTTC.

This clonotype was seen ten or more times. The CDR3 loop reads CASSYVGGELGANVLTF. CDR3 bases: TGTGCCAGCAGTTATGTGGGGGGCGAGCTTGGGGCCAACGTCCTGACTTTC. The rearrangement joins TRBV6-5 to TRBJ2-6, with D perhaps being TRBD1 or TRBD2 (6 bases each). Per germline, CDR1 MNHEY and CDR2 SVGAGI. This CDR3 comprises 17 residues. The ends were cut back, 3 bases at V and 3 bases at J, with 15 bases in the middle.

The sample holds many counts of this clonotype. The rearrangement uses TRBV27 and TRBJ1-5; the D is unclear. The CDR3 spans 14 residues. V was trimmed by 5 bases and J by 6 bases, leaving 14 bases between them. Per the germline V gene, CDR1 is MNHEY and CDR2 is SMNVEV (reference sequence). The CDR3 sequence is CASSRGGAGQPQHF. Written as DNA, the CDR3 is TGTGCCAGCAGTCGTGGAGGCGCGGGTCAGCCCCAGCATTTT.

The CDR3: CASSEGLAGGKTQYF. DNA for the CDR3: TGTGCCAGCAGTGAGGGACTAGCGGGGGGGAAGACCCAGTACTTC. The chain has TRBV6-1 and TRBJ2-5; 16 bases align to TRBD2. V shed 3 bases, J shed 6 bases, and the junction held 1 base outside the gene matches. The CDR3 is made up of 15 amino acids. Germline V lookup: CDR1 MNHNS, CDR2 SASEGT.

This clonotype was recorded at least ten times. The rearrangement uses TRBV6-1 and TRBJ2-2, with a weak D call TRBD1 (5 bases). CDR3 size: 14 residues. CDR1 and CDR2 from the germline V gene are MNHNS and SASEGT. Trimming removed 4 bases at V and 2 bases at J, with 8 bases between. In nucleotides, the CDR3 is TGTGCCAGCAGTGCAGACAGCAACACCGGGGAGCTGTTTTTT. Amino acids: CASSADSNTGELFF.

This clonotype was picked up many times. The V call is TRBV29-1, the J call TRBJ1-1; D unclear. The length of the CDR3 is 10 residues. The germline gives CDR1 SQVTM, CDR2 ANQGSEA. Trimming shortened V by 4 bases and J by 8 bases, and 8 bases separated the two germline ends. The chain's CDR3 is CSVGIVEAFF. The CDR3 coding sequence is TGCAGCGTTGGAATTGTCGAAGCTTTCTTT.

This clonotype was detected only a few times. The V gene is TRBV27, the J gene TRBJ2-7; 11 bases fit TRBD2. Germline values: CDR1 MNHEY, CDR2 SMNVEV (reference sequence). This CDR3 is 15 amino acids long. V gave up 5 bases and J gave up 6 bases; unmatched junction bases: 9. The CDR3 coding sequence is TGTGCCAGCAGTCCACTACTAGCGGGAGTTGGCGAGCAGTACTTC. It codes for CASSPLLAGVGEQYF.

In its sample, this clonotype was seen many times. This rearrangement joins TRBV6-5 to TRBJ2-7, with D perhaps matching TRBD1 (5 bases). From germline, CDR1 is MNHEY and CDR2 SVGAGI. The V gene lost 2 bases and the J gene lost 2 bases, with 10 bases spanning the gap. This CDR3 has 14 residues. CDR3 DNA: TGTGCCAGCAGTTACACGGCAGGGACCTACGAGCAGTACTTC. Translated, it gives CASSYTAGTYEQYF.

This clonotype was observed at least ten times. At one end the junction does not follow the germline gene, possibly because of a read error. This chain uses TRBV12-3 or TRBV12-4 with TRBJ1-1; TRBD1 matches 7 bases. CDR3 size: 16 residues. Written as DNA, the CDR3 is TGTACCAGCAGTCCCCGCCGACGGACAGGTTCGCCCCAAGCTTTCTTT. This translates into CTSSPRRRTGSPQAFF.

This clonotype was detected ten times or more. The rearrangement uses TRBV6-1 and TRBJ2-7, with D maybe TRBD1 (6 bases). The CDR3 has 13 residues. The germline V gene encodes CDR1 MNHNS and CDR2 SASEGT. The ends were cut back, 5 bases at V and 1 base at J, with 9 bases in the middle. CDR3 residues: CASSTGSSYEQYF. The DNA for the CDR3 is TGTGCCAGCAGTACAGGGTCGTCCTACGAGCAGTACTTC.

The chain links TRBV5-1 to TRBJ1-6; 7 bases map to TRBD1. Germline V lookup: CDR1 SGHRS, CDR2 YFSETQ. The CDR3 contains 17 residues. The V and J ends lost 4 bases and 7 bases, in that order; junction bases with no gene match: 14. CDR3 DNA: TGCGCCAGCAGCCTTGACAGGGTATCCGTGCGGAATTCACCCCTCCACTTT. Translation gives CASSLDRVSVRNSPLHF.

This clonotype came up a few times. This may come from a read error, since a much larger clone is one base off. The chain combines TRBV11-2 with TRBJ1-1; D is unclear. CDR3 length: 12 amino acids. Trimming took off 11 bases at V and 10 bases at J, with 20 bases between the two ends. Germline loops: CDR1 SGHAT, CDR2 FQNNGV. Here the CDR3 reads CACTDPEVGAFF. The CDR3 coding sequence is TGTGCCTGCACGGACCCAGAGGTGGGAGCTTTCTTT.

This clonotype was recorded at least ten times. The chain employs TRBV14 and TRBJ2-5, with 8 bases fitting TRBD1. Losses at the gene ends were 4 bases for V and 5 bases for J; bases not matched to a gene: 9. The CDR3 consists of 15 residues. The V gene's germline CDR1 is SGHDN and CDR2 FVKESK. The CDR3 spells CASSRGQGRGETQYF. CDR3 in DNA: TGTGCCAGCAGCCGCGGACAGGGTCGGGGTGAGACCCAGTACTTC.

This clonotype has a count of ten or more. The DNA for the CDR3 is TGCGCCAGCAGCCAAGAAGGGCCAACAGTGAACACTGAAGCTTTCTTT. It yields the protein CASSQEGPTVNTEAFF. The chain links TRBV4-1 to TRBJ1-1; no reliable D call. The V end lost 0 bases, the J end lost 0 bases, and 11 bases lay between the germline ends. CDR1 and CDR2 from the germline V gene are MGHRA and YSYEKL. The CDR3 sequence is 16 residues long.

This clonotype has a handful of counts. This chain joins TRBV28 and TRBJ2-2; no clear D gene. V was trimmed by 4 bases and J by 2 bases, leaving 11 bases between them. The CDR3 runs to 15 residues. CDR1 is MDHEN, CDR2 SYDVKM, per germline. The CDR3 reads CASSWANPNTGELFF. The CDR3 DNA sequence: TGTGCCAGCAGTTGGGCCAATCCAAACACCGGGGAGCTGTTTTTT. Variable domain in full (rest from reference TRBV28 and TRBJ2-2): DVKVTQSSRYLVKRTGEKVFLECVQDMDHENMFWYRQDPGLGLRLIYFSYDVKMKEKGDIPEGYSVSREKKERFSLILESASTNQTSMYLCASSWANPNTGELFFGEGSRLTVL.

J is TRBJ2-7 and V is TRBV10-3; 11 nucleotides line up with TRBD2. The CDR3 consists of 16 residues. Germline V gene lookup returns CDR1 ENHRY and CDR2 SYGVKD. Trimming took 6 bases from V and 2 from J; bases not matched to a gene: 9. Here the CDR3 DNA reads TGTGCCATCAGATCCGGGACTAGCGGCATGACCTACGAGCAGTACTTC. Protein product: CAIRSGTSGMTYEQYF.

The sample holds many counts of this clonotype. The chain uses TRBV3-1 and TRBJ1-5; D call uncertain. Germline loops: CDR1 LGHDT, CDR2 YNNKEL (reference sequence). Trimming removed 0 bases at V and 7 bases at J, with 10 bases between. The CDR3 has 14 residues. CDR3 in amino acids: CASSQEVVGQPQHF. The DNA of the CDR3 is TGTGCCAGCAGCCAAGAAGTAGTAGGCCAGCCCCAGCATTTT.

As to this clonotype: Since a much larger clone is just one base distant, this may be a read error. The chain links TRBV6-5 to TRBJ1-1, with 9 bases that match TRBD1. The length of the CDR3 is 17 residues. Germline V gives CDR1 MNHEY, CDR2 SVGAGI. CDR3 region: CASSYILGTGRDTESFF. As DNA, the CDR3 is TGTGCCAGCAGTTACATCCTCGGGACAGGGCGGGATACTGAATCTTTCTTT.

This clonotype was counted many times. The rearrangement uses TRBV12-3 or TRBV12-4 and TRBJ2-5; a weak D match, TRBD2 (5 bases). Trimming left V 8 bases short and J 7 bases short, with 23 bases between. This CDR3 has 15 residues. CDR3 nucleotides: TGTGCCAGCTCCCGGGAAGGCCCACCTGGATGGACCCAGTACTTC. Its translation: CASSREGPPGWTQYF.

This clonotype was seen ten or more times. This chain joins TRBV6-1 and TRBJ1-5; D gene unclear. Looked up from germline, CDR1 is MNHNS and CDR2 is SASEGT. V was clipped by 10 bases and J by 6 bases, with 10 bases between them. The CDR3 runs 11 residues. The CDR3 DNA follows: TGTGCCACACGGATGTGTCAGCCCCAGCATTTT. Translated, it gives CATRMCQPQHF.

A note on this clonotype: As the CDR3 is not closed by the conserved phenylalanine or tryptophan, this likely results from a read error. No DNA is shown, since the ends of the CDR3 on it are uncertain; the CDR3 is the one TCRdb lists. The chain links TRBV27 to TRBJ1-1; the D call TRBD1 from the table was never checked on the DNA. The CDR3 adds up to 17 amino acids, both ends counted. CDR1 and CDR2 (germline): MNHEY, SMNVEV (reference sequence). The CDR3 loop is CASSYYPGQGTNTEACL.

This clonotype was recorded many times. This chain joins TRBV24-1 and TRBJ1-2; D may be TRBD1 (6 bases). V lost 4 bases and J 7 bases, leaving 15 bases between the germline ends. Looked up from germline, CDR1 is KGHDR and CDR2 is SFDVKD. The CDR3 runs to 14 residues. The CDR3 nucleotides are TGTGCCACCAGTGACTTAGAAGGGGGTGGTGGCTACACCTTC. This translates into CATSDLEGGGGYTF.

This clonotype was recorded at least ten times. V usage is TRBV20-1 and J usage is TRBJ2-5; TRBD2 might be the D (5 bases). V was pared by 6 bases and J by 3 bases, with 17 bases between. CDR3 length equals 14 residues. Germline CDR1 DFQATT, CDR2 SNEGSKA (reference sequence). CDR3 region: CSALRAPAEETQYF. CDR3 DNA sequence: TGCAGTGCACTTAGGGCCCCAGCGGAAGAGACCCAGTACTTC.

The table lists this clonotype with a few counts. This chain joins TRBV19 and TRBJ1-1, with D possibly being TRBD1 (6 bases). Per germline, CDR1 LNHDA and CDR2 SQIVND (reference sequence). This CDR3 spans 15 amino acids. V lost 4 bases, J lost 2 bases, and 14 bases lay in between. CDR3 sequence reads: CASSTPRQENTEAFF. The CDR3 DNA reads TGTGCCAGTAGTACCCCCCGACAGGAAAACACTGAAGCTTTCTTT. Together with reference TRBV19 and TRBJ1-1, the CDR3 gives the full variable domain: DGGITQSPKYLFRKEGQNVTLSCEQNLNHDAMYWYRQDPGQGLRLIYYSQIVNDFQKGDIAEGYSVSREKKESFPLTVTSAQKNPTAFYLCASSTPRQENTEAFFGQGTRLTVV.

This clonotype was seen ten or more times. The rearrangement joins TRBV4-1 to TRBJ1-1; 7 nucleotides align to TRBD1. J lost 10 bases, V lost 2 bases, and 7 bases had no gene match. CDR1 and CDR2 (germline): MGHRA, YSYEKL. This CDR3 is 13 amino acids long. In nucleotides, the CDR3 is TGCGCCAGCAGCCAAACTCAGGGGGGGGGAGCTTTCTTT. This gives the protein CASSQTQGGGAFF.